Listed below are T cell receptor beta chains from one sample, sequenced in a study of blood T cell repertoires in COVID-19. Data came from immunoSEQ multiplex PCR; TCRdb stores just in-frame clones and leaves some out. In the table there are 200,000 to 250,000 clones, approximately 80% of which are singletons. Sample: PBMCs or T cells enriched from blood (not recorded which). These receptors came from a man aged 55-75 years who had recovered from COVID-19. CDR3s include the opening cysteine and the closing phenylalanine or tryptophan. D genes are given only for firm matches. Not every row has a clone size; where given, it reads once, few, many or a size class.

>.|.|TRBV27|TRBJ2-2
CASSLSEGRLRELFF
TGTGCCAGCAGTTTATCGGAGGGGAGGTTGAGGGAGCTGTTTTTT
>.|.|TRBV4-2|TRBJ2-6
CASSREESGANVLTF
TGTGCCAGCAGCCGAGAGGAGTCTGGGGCCAACGTCCTGACTTTC
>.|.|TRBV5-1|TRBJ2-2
CASSFEGVGTGELFF
TGCGCCAGCAGCTTCGAAGGGGTTGGCACCGGGGAGCTGTTTTTT
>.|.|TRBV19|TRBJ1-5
CASSILQDNQPQHF
TGTGCCAGTAGTATTCTACAGGACAATCAGCCCCAGCATTTT
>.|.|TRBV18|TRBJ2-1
CASSRPGQSPEQFF
TGTGCCAGCTCACGGCCGGGACAATCCCCTGAGCAGTTCTTC
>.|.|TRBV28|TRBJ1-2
CASSFPETQGYGYTF
TGTGCCAGCAGTTTTCCGGAAACACAGGGTTATGGCTACACCTTC
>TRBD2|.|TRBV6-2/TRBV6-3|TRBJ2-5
CASSYRLAGWMYF
TGTGCCAGCAGTTACAGACTAGCGGGCTGGATGTACTTC
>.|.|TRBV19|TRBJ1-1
CASSLRAPRETEAFF
TGTGCCAGTAGTCTTCGGGCCCCGAGGGAGACTGAAGCTTTCTTT
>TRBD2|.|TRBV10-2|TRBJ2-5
CASRRGLAGEQETQYF
TGCGCCAGCAGAAGGGGACTAGCGGGGGAACAAGAGACCCAGTACTTC
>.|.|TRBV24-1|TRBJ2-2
CATSDSTRENTGELFF
TGTGCCACCAGTGATTCTACCAGGGAGAACACCGGGGAGCTGTTTTTT
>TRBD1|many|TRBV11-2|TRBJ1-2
CASSSIRGPNYGYTF
TGTGCCAGCAGCTCCATCAGGGGGCCCAACTATGGCTACACCTTC
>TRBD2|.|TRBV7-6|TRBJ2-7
CASSLGREGRYEQYF
TGTGCCAGCAGCTTAGGACGGGAGGGGCGGTACGAGCAGTACTTC
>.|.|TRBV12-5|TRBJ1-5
CASGLVHHTTSRGDQPQHF
TGTGCTAGTGGTTTGGTCCACCACACCACCTCTCGGGGTGACCAGCCCCAGCATTTT
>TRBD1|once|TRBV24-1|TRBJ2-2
CAIDRGNGGELFF
TGTGCCATTGACAGGGGCAATGGCGGGGAGCTGTTTTTT
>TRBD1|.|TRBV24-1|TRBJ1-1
CATSDPRQGSAEAFF
TGTGCCACCAGTGACCCAAGACAGGGGAGCGCTGAAGCTTTCTTT
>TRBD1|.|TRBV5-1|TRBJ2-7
CASSLDGQGASYEQYF
TGCGCCAGCAGCTTGGACGGACAGGGGGCAAGCTACGAGCAGTACTTC
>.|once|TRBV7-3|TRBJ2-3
CASSLAGGTDTQYF
TGTGCCAGCAGCTTAGCAGGGGGCACAGATACGCAGTATTTT
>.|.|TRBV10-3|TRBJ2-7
CANSERRGEQYF
TGTGCCAATTCGGAGCGGCGTGGCGAGCAGTACTTC
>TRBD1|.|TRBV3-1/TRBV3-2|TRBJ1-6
CASSQGGTGGNSPLHF
TGTGCCAGCAGCCAAGGCGGGACAGGAGGTAATTCACCCCTCCACTTT